Following are 13 T cell receptor beta chains from one sample sequenced in a study of blood T cell repertoires in COVID-19. Assay used: immunoSEQ multiplex PCR; TCRdb lists only in-frame clones, some missing. The sample has under 350,000 clones, approximately 86% seen once. Sequenced: peripheral blood. These TCRs come from a man aged 18 to 29 with active or convalescent COVID-19.

The chain recombines TRBV5-4 with TRBJ2-3; D might be TRBD2 (5 bases). The V and J ends lost 4 bases and 3 bases respectively, with 24 bases between them. The CDR3 is 18 residues long. The V gene's germline CDR1 is SGHNT and CDR2 YYREEE (reference sequence). Written as DNA, the CDR3 is TGTGCCAGCAGCGTAATAAGATCGTATCTAGCCGGAACAGATACGCAGTATTTT. Translating it yields CASSVIRSYLAGTDTQYF.

As to this clone: Relative to the germline gene, one junction end is altered; a read error may explain this. The rearrangement joins TRBV2 to TRBJ1-2; possible D gene TRBD1, 5 bases. The CDR3 contains 14 residues. Germline CDR1 is SNHLY and CDR2 is FYNNEI. CDR3 region: CASSKARDSYGYTF. In DNA form, the CDR3 reads TGTGCCAGCAGTAAAGCCAGGGATTCCTATGGCTACACCTTC.

This clone was observed many times. V usage is TRBV6-5 and J usage is TRBJ1-3; D is perhaps TRBD1 (5 bases). Germline CDR1 reads MNHEY; CDR2 reads SVGAGI. V was trimmed by 0 bases and J by 4 bases, leaving 13 bases between them. The CDR3 totals 16 residues. The CDR3 DNA reads TGTGCCAGCAGTTACTCGTGGGTAACAGGCGGAAACACCATATATTTT. It encodes CASSYSWVTGGNTIYF.

This chain connects TRBV5-1 to TRBJ1-3; TRBD1 agrees at 12 bases. Trimming took 4 bases from V and 4 from J; bases not matched to a gene: 18. Germline V lookup: CDR1 SGHRS, CDR2 YFSETQ. The CDR3 is made up of 20 amino acids. The CDR3 region has the DNA TGCGCCAGCAGCAAGTCGAGGCGGGACAGGGGGCTGGTGCAAGGAAACACCATATATTTT. Translation: CASSKSRRDRGLVQGNTIYF.

This chain links TRBV4-2 with TRBJ2-2; 7 bases agree with TRBD1. The CDR3 loop spans 13 amino acids. Trimming cost V 4 bases and J 10 bases; bases outside gene matches: 6. Germline V gives CDR1 LGHNA, CDR2 YNFKEQ. For the CDR3, the DNA is TGTGCCAGCAGCCCGACAGGGATTCTGGAGCTGTTTTTT. Translated: CASSPTGILELFF.

The chain couples TRBV5-1 to TRBJ2-1; 7 nucleotides match TRBD1. Germline CDR1 SGHRS, CDR2 YFSETQ. V lost 4 bases to trimming and J lost 2 bases; unmatched junction nucleotides: 3. The CDR3 is made up of 14 amino acids. The CDR3 protein is CASSRDSTYNEQFF. CDR3 DNA: TGCGCCAGCAGCCGGGACAGTACCTACAATGAGCAGTTCTTC.

This clone appeared a few times. CDR3 sequence: CASSPRSSGGRETQYF. The CDR3 DNA is TGTGCCAGCAGCCCCCGCTCTAGCGGGGGGCGAGAGACCCAGTACTTC. The chain uses TRBV7-2 and TRBJ2-5, with TRBD2 matching 11 bases. The CDR3 spans 16 residues. The ends lost 5 bases at V and 4 bases at J; junction bases unmatched: 9. Germline loops: CDR1 SGHTA, CDR2 FQGNSA.

This CDR3 reads CASSKQGRTDTQYF. The CDR3, as DNA: TGTGCCAGCAGCAAGCAGGGGCGCACAGATACGCAGTATTTT. This sequence joins TRBV2 and TRBJ2-3; weak D call: TRBD1 (6 bases). V lost 6 bases to trimming and J lost 1 base, with 11 bases between them. CDR1 is SNHLY and CDR2 is FYNNEI in the germline V gene. The CDR3 extends over 14 amino acids.

The genes are TRBV27 and TRBJ2-7; D unresolved. The CDR3 loop spans 13 amino acids. Germline lookup yields CDR1 MNHEY and CDR2 SMNVEV (reference sequence). V lost 5 bases and J lost 2, with 10 bases in between. The CDR3 sequence is CASSPRRPYEQYF. The CDR3 nucleotides are TGTGCCAGCAGTCCCCGGAGACCCTACGAGCAGTACTTC.

The J gene is TRBJ1-1, the V gene TRBV6-1, with D hard to call. The V and J ends lost 1 base and 3 bases respectively, with 9 bases between them. Germline assignment: CDR1 MNHNS and CDR2 SASEGT. This CDR3 contains 14 residues. The CDR3 DNA reads TGTGCCAGCAGTGAAGTGGGCAGCCACACTGAAGCTTTCTTT. Its translation: CASSEVGSHTEAFF.

This sequence joins TRBV27 and TRBJ2-1; D possibly corresponds to TRBD1 (6 bases). CDR1 and CDR2 from the germline V gene are MNHEY and SMNVEV (reference sequence). There are 14 residues in the CDR3. V lost 1 base and J lost 6, with 10 bases in between. CDR3 protein: CASSLFVGGNEQFF. In DNA, the CDR3 is TGTGCCAGCAGTTTATTTGTAGGGGGCAATGAGCAGTTCTTC.

V usage is TRBV27 and J usage is TRBJ1-1, with 7 bases identical to TRBD1. The CDR3 consists of 13 residues. Germline values: CDR1 MNHEY, CDR2 SMNVEV (reference sequence). J was trimmed by 3 bases and V by 6 bases; bases with no gene match: 4. CDR3: CASSPDRDTEAFF. Written as DNA, the CDR3 is TGTGCCAGCAGCCCTGACAGGGACACTGAAGCTTTCTTT.

The V call is TRBV19, the J call TRBJ2-2, with a weak D call TRBD2 (6 bases). The ends were cut back, 3 bases at V and 6 bases at J, with 20 bases in the middle. This CDR3 has 17 residues. Germline CDR1 reads LNHDA; CDR2 reads SQIVND (reference sequence). DNA of the CDR3: TGTGCCAGTAGTATTTTCGGGGGTTATGCGAGCCCCGGGGAGCTGTTTTTT. It codes for CASSIFGGYASPGELFF.